This T cell receptor (beta chain) appears in the sequencing data of a study of T cell repertoires in aging, cancer and after chemotherapy. Study-level findings and limits: Loss of evenness, beyond lost richness, contributed to age-related TCR diversity decline in cancer patients. No conclusions about immunological memory after chemotherapy can be drawn from the repertoire data.

A mixed TRB-A/B primer pool amplified rearranged TRB by multiplex touch-down PCR. MiXCR was run by TCRdb on the multiplex PCR reads, yielding one entry per CDR3 protein. The sample carries more than 6,500 distinct CDR3 sequences, roughly 22% recorded once. Trimming shortened V by 0 bases and J by 1 base, and 9 bases separated the two germline ends. The CDR3 extends over 14 amino acids. Germline V gene sequence: CDR1 GTSNPN, CDR2 SVGIG (reference sequence). Peripheral blood genomic DNA, not sorted cells or RNA, was the template. About this clonotype itself: Its antigen remains unknown.

The receptor comes from a human donor with a blood cancer. The J gene is TRBJ1-1, the V gene TRBV30; D remains ambiguous. Material for sequencing was blood. Here the CDR3 reads CAWSVGQQNTEAFF. The CDR3 nucleotides read TGTGCCTGGAGTGTAGGTCAGCAGAACACTGAAGCTTTCTTT. Based on the CDR3 plus reference TRBV30 and TRBJ1-1, the full variable domain is SQTIHQWPATLVQPVGSPLSLECTVEGTSNPNLYWYRQAAGRGLQLLFYSVGIGQISSEVPQNLSASRPQDRQFILSSKKLLLSDSGFYLCAWSVGQQNTEAFFGQGTRLTVV.